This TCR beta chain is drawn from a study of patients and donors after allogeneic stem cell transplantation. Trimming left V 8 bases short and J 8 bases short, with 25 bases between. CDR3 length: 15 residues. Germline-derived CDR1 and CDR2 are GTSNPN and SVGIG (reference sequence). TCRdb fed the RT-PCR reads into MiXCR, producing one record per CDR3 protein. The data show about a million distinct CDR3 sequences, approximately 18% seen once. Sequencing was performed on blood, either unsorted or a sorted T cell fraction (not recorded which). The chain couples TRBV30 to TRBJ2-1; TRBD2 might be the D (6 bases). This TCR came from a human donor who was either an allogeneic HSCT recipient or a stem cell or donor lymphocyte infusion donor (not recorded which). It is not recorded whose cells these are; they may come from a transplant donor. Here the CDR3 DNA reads TGTGCCCCCACGCCCAGCGGGCGAGACACGGATGAGCAGTTCTTC. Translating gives CAPTPSGRDTDEQFF.